These 25 T cell receptor beta chains came from one sample sequenced in a study of OX40 agonist ivuxolimab in advanced cancers. The method was immunoSEQ multiplex PCR; TCRdb's version includes in-frame clones alone and lacks a portion of them. This table holds tens of thousands of clones, over 60% found once. The input for sequencing was CD4+ or CD8+ T cells sorted from blood, taken in a trial of the OX40 agonist ivuxolimab. The receptors come from an adult with an advanced solid tumor such as melanoma, head and neck, liver or kidney cancer.

This rearrangement joins TRBV5-1 to TRBJ1-2, with D possibly TRBD1 on 6 matching bases. Germline CDR1 is SGHRS and CDR2 is YFSETQ. There are 16 residues in the CDR3. V lost 0 bases to trimming and J lost 0 bases, with 12 bases between them. The CDR3: CASSLAIGGSNYGYTF. For the CDR3, the DNA is TGCGCCAGCAGCTTGGCAATTGGGGGCTCTAACTATGGCTACACCTTC.

The CDR3 loop is CASSIGTSGYNEQFF. CDR3 coding DNA: TGTGCCAGTAGTATAGGTACTAGCGGTTACAATGAGCAGTTCTTC. The chain combines TRBV19 with TRBJ2-1; 8 positions agree with TRBD2. There are 15 residues in the CDR3. Germline V gene sequence: CDR1 LNHDA, CDR2 SQIVND (reference sequence). Losses at the gene ends were 1 base for V and 4 bases for J; bases not matched to a gene: 3.

This clone showed up just once. The chain combines TRBV6-4 with TRBJ1-1, with a tentative D call TRBD1 (6 bases). Trimming shortened V by 2 bases and J by 8 bases, and 12 bases separated the two germline ends. Germline V gene lookup returns CDR1 MRHNA and CDR2 SNTAGT. This CDR3 spans 13 amino acids. CDR3 coding DNA: TGTGCCAGCAGTGACAAAACAGGGAAGGAAGCTTTCTTT. Protein: CASSDKTGKEAFF.

The chain combines TRBV2 with TRBJ1-1; D is undetermined. Germline lookup yields CDR1 SNHLY and CDR2 FYNNEI. Trimming took 2 bases from V and 8 from J, leaving 12 bases between them. The CDR3 totals 13 residues. The CDR3 bases are TGTGCCAGCAGTGAATTTGGACCCCGGGAAGCTTTCTTT. Its translation is CASSEFGPREAFF.

A few counts support this clone. The gene calls are TRBV10-3 and TRBJ2-7, with TRBD2 matching over 7 bases. Trimming removed 6 bases from V and 3 bases from J; junction bases left unmatched: 11. Per germline, CDR1 ENHRY and CDR2 SYGVKD. The CDR3 contains 15 residues. CDR3 nucleotides: TGTGCCATCAGCCCGCCGGCGGGAGTGGGCTACGAGCAGTACTTC. Protein product: CAISPPAGVGYEQYF.

The chain links TRBV7-6 to TRBJ1-6; unclear D gene. Trimming pared 0 bases from V and 7 bases from J, leaving 10 bases between. The CDR3 runs 15 residues. Germline values: CDR1 SGHVS, CDR2 FNYEAQ. The chain's CDR3 is CASSLAGDSNSPLHF. Written as DNA, the CDR3 is TGTGCCAGCAGCTTAGCGGGCGACTCCAATTCACCCCTCCACTTT.

This clone was seen more than once but under ten times. The gene calls are TRBV11-2 and TRBJ2-7; D is uncertain. The germline CDR1 and CDR2 sequences are SGHAT and FQNNGV. Trimming removed 2 bases at V and 3 bases at J, with 11 bases between. The CDR3 extends over 14 amino acids. The CDR3 region is CASSLTANGYEQYF. CDR3 nucleotide sequence: TGTGCCAGCAGCTTAACGGCGAACGGCTACGAGCAGTACTTC. Combining the CDR3 with reference TRBV11-2 and TRBJ2-7 gives the whole variable domain EAGVAQSPRYKIIEKRQSVAFWCNPISGHATLYWYQQILGQGPKLLIQFQNNGVVDDSQLPKDRFSAERLKGVDSTLKIQPAKLEDSAVYLCASSLTANGYEQYFGPGTRLTVT.

CDR3 nucleotides: TGCGCCGCGAGACAGGGAAGTGAGCAGTTCTTC. This translates into CAARQGSEQFF. This chain connects TRBV4-1 to TRBJ2-1, with TRBD1 matching 7 bases. This CDR3 comprises 11 residues. Unmatched junction bases numbered 7, after V lost 11 bases and J lost 9 bases. Germline V lookup: CDR1 MGHRA, CDR2 YSYEKL.

This rearrangement joins TRBV6-6 to TRBJ1-4; no definite D call. Trimming removed 7 bases from V and 13 bases from J, with 19 bases in between. CDR3 length: 13 amino acids. CDR1 is MNHNY, CDR2 SVGAGI, per germline (reference sequence). CDR3 amino acids: CASTGSVIARLFF. The CDR3 nucleotides read TGTGCCAGCACGGGATCCGTCATTGCGAGACTGTTTTTT.

The V and J genes are TRBV7-8 and TRBJ2-1, with 8 bases fitting TRBD2. The J segment lost 7 bases and the V segment lost 7 bases, leaving 12 bases of the junction unmatched. The CDR3 is made up of 15 amino acids. Germline assignment: CDR1 SGHVS and CDR2 FQNEAQ. The CDR3 DNA reads TGTGCCAGCACCTTTGGGGCGGGGGGAAGGAATGAGCAGTTCTTC. This encodes CASTFGAGGRNEQFF.

J is TRBJ2-1 and V is TRBV7-8; tentatively, D is TRBD1 (6 bases). CDR1 and CDR2 from the germline V gene are SGHVS and FQNEAQ. Trimming stripped 4 bases from V and 4 bases from J, with 11 bases between. The CDR3 spans 14 residues. This chain's CDR3 is CASSSIQGYNEQFF. The DNA of the CDR3 is TGTGCCAGCAGCTCAATACAGGGATACAATGAGCAGTTCTTC.

The rearrangement links TRBV7-2 to TRBJ1-2, with TRBD1 matching over 9 bases. The CDR3 covers 17 residues. Germline V lookup: CDR1 SGHTA, CDR2 FQGNSA. J gave up 0 bases and V 4 bases, and 9 bases lay outside the gene matches. The CDR3 DNA follows: TGTGCCAGCAGCTCACCCGGGACAGGGATAACTAACTATGGCTACACCTTC. As protein: CASSSPGTGITNYGYTF.

The gene calls are TRBV7-3 and TRBJ2-1, with TRBD1 matching over 7 bases. This CDR3 has 15 amino acids. V dropped 4 bases and J dropped 3; count of bases not matched to a gene: 6. Germline values: CDR1 SGHTA, CDR2 FQGTGA. CDR3 DNA sequence: TGTGCCAGCAGCTCCCCCGCAGGGGGCTACAATGAGCAGTTCTTC. This gives the protein CASSSPAGGYNEQFF.

This clone was detected once. The genes are TRBV6-5 and TRBJ1-3, with 7 bases that match TRBD1. Germline lookup yields CDR1 MNHEY and CDR2 SVGAGI. V lost 0 bases to trimming and J lost 5 bases; unmatched junction nucleotides: 4. The CDR3 is made up of 15 amino acids. DNA for the CDR3: TGTGCCAGCAGTTACTCACCGGGACAGAGAAACACCATATATTTT. Amino acids: CASSYSPGQRNTIYF.

The genes are TRBV6-5 and TRBJ1-5; no clear D gene. The CDR3 runs to 15 residues. The germline V gene has CDR1 MNHEY and CDR2 SVGAGI. V lost 7 bases and J 1 base, leaving 14 bases between the germline ends. CDR3 sequence reads: CASTPYRGSNQPQHF. The CDR3 DNA follows: TGTGCCAGCACCCCATACCGAGGGAGCAATCAGCCCCAGCATTTT.

This chain joins TRBV5-1 and TRBJ2-7; D possibly corresponds to TRBD1 (5 bases). The V end was cut by 4 bases, the J end by 3 bases, with 14 bases between. The germline CDR1 and CDR2 sequences are SGHRS and YFSETQ. The CDR3 is made up of 14 amino acids. The CDR3 bases are TGCGCCAGCAGCGGGGCCAGGGATGACTACGAGCAGTACTTC. Its protein product is CASSGARDDYEQYF.

The chain couples TRBV7-9 to TRBJ2-3; D is undetermined. Trimming pared 1 base from V and 5 bases from J, leaving 4 bases between. CDR1 and CDR2 from the germline V gene are SEHNR and FQNEAQ (reference sequence). The CDR3 totals 12 residues. This CDR3 reads CASSLVEDTQYF. The CDR3 bases are TGTGCCAGCAGCTTAGTGGAAGATACGCAGTATTTT.

The genes are TRBV4-3 and TRBJ1-6; 7 nucleotides agree with TRBD1. CDR3 length: 16 amino acids. Germline V gives CDR1 LGHNA, CDR2 YSLEER. V lost 4 bases and J lost 6; bases outside the gene matches: 9. The CDR3 DNA sequence: TGCGCCAGCAGCCCCTACTCGACAGGGCTTAATTCACCCCTCCACTTT. Its protein product is CASSPYSTGLNSPLHF.

The chain uses TRBV6-5 and TRBJ1-6, with D maybe TRBD1 (5 bases). There are 14 residues in the CDR3. Germline loops: CDR1 MNHEY, CDR2 SVGAGI. Trimming left V 8 bases short and J 10 bases short, with 18 bases between. CDR3 sequence: CASLLTGTESPLHF. CDR3 in DNA: TGTGCCAGCTTGCTAACGGGGACGGAGTCACCCCTCCACTTT.

This chain joins TRBV6-1 and TRBJ2-2; TRBD1 is a possible D gene (5 bases). Deletions cut 8 bases from V and 3 bases from J, with 10 bases between. This CDR3 has 13 amino acids. CDR1 MNHNS and CDR2 SASEGT come from the germline V gene. The CDR3 protein is CASSVTDTGELFF. CDR3 nucleotide sequence: TGTGCCAGCTCGGTGACAGACACCGGGGAGCTGTTTTTT.

J is TRBJ2-7 and V is TRBV5-6, with no clear D. V was clipped by 7 bases and J by 0 bases, with 11 bases between them. The CDR3 is 13 residues long. Germline lookup yields CDR1 SGHDT and CDR2 YYEEEE. CDR3 sequence reads: CASGSGNSYEQYF. For the CDR3, the DNA is TGTGCCAGCGGCTCGGGCAACTCCTACGAGCAGTACTTC.

The V and J genes are TRBV6-1 and TRBJ2-7; TRBD1 might be the D (6 bases). From germline, CDR1 is MNHNS and CDR2 SASEGT. The CDR3 totals 15 residues. V dropped 6 bases and J dropped 0 bases, with 15 bases sitting between them. The CDR3 nucleotides are TGTGCCAGCAGCTTTACAGGGCTGACCTCCTACGAGCAGTACTTC. Protein: CASSFTGLTSYEQYF.

CDR3 protein: CASSVGTGGFETQYF. CDR3 DNA sequence: TGTGCCAGCAGCGTAGGGACAGGGGGTTTCGAGACCCAGTACTTC. V is TRBV9 and J is TRBJ2-5; 10 bases fit TRBD1. This CDR3 is 15 amino acids long. Germline CDR1 SGDLS, CDR2 YYNGEE. V gave up 0 bases and J gave up 5 bases; unmatched junction bases: 4.

The V and J genes are TRBV9 and TRBJ2-5; TRBD1 matches at 7 bases. The CDR3 consists of 17 residues. Trimming at V came to 0 bases and at J to 3 bases, leaving 11 bases not matched to a gene. The V gene's germline CDR1 is SGDLS and CDR2 YYNGEE. Written as DNA, the CDR3 is TGTGCCAGCAGCGTAGAGGCAGGGGGAAGGTTTAAAGAGACCCAGTACTTC. It translates to CASSVEAGGRFKETQYF.

J is TRBJ1-2 and V is TRBV7-2; D ambiguous. This CDR3 has 16 amino acids. Per germline, CDR1 SGHTA and CDR2 FQGNSA. The ends were cut back, 2 bases at V and 2 bases at J, with 15 bases in the middle. The CDR3 DNA reads TGTGCCAGCAGCTTACTCCACCGCGAAGGGAACTATGGCTACACCTTC. The encoded protein is CASSLLHREGNYGYTF.